This is a list of T cell receptor beta chains from one sample in a study of early T cells in non-severe SARS-CoV-2 infection. TCRdb reprocessed the 5' RACE reads via MiXCR and lists one record per CDR3 protein. The repertoire holds 40,000 to 50,000 distinct CDR3 sequences, with about 7% as singletons. The specimen was whole blood. The receptors shown here come from an adult who was a healthcare worker with PCR-confirmed SARS-CoV-2 infection or an uninfected control (not recorded which). Each CDR3 is given with its conserved first and last residue. A D gene is named only where the DNA matches it firmly. Not all rows give a size; the values are once, few, many and, for expanded clones, a class.

V gene: TRBV7-8; D gene: NA; J gene: TRBJ1-2; clone size: few; CDR3 protein: CASRPDSLAYGYTF; CDR3 DNA: TGTGCCAGCAGGCCGGACAGCCTTGCCTATGGCTACACCTTC
V gene: TRBV6-5; D gene: NA; J gene: TRBJ2-7; clone size: few; CDR3 protein: CASRNAYEQYF; CDR3 DNA: TGTGCCAGCAGGAACGCTTACGAGCAGTACTTC
V gene: TRBV29-1; D gene: TRBD1; J gene: TRBJ2-3; clone size: many; CDR3 protein: CSEQGASDTQYF; CDR3 DNA: TGCAGCGAACAGGGGGCCTCAGATACGCAGTATTTT
V gene: TRBV11-3; D gene: NA; J gene: TRBJ2-2; clone size: few; CDR3 protein: CASSLVPQLLTGDLFF; CDR3 DNA: TGTGCCAGCAGCTTAGTTCCACAGCTCCTCACCGGGGACCTGTTTTTT
V gene: TRBV7-3; D gene: NA; J gene: TRBJ2-3; clone size: many; CDR3 protein: CASSLRDSRRSTDTQYF; CDR3 DNA: TGTGCCAGCAGCTTGCGGGACTCGCGAAGAAGCACAGATACGCAGTATTTT
V gene: TRBV14; D gene: TRBD1; J gene: TRBJ1-1; clone size: NA; CDR3 protein: CASSPLFRTGRLNTEAFF; CDR3 DNA: TGTGCCAGCAGCCCCCTCTTTCGGACAGGGAGATTGAACACTGAAGCTTTCTTT
V gene: TRBV7-6; D gene: NA; J gene: TRBJ2-1; clone size: many; CDR3 protein: CASSPRSSYNEQFF; CDR3 DNA: TGTGCCAGCAGCCCCAGGAGCTCCTACAATGAGCAGTTCTTC
V gene: TRBV10-3; D gene: NA; J gene: TRBJ2-4; clone size: NA; CDR3 protein: CATGRHGKNIQYF; CDR3 DNA: TGTGCCACCGGAAGGCACGGCAAAAACATTCAGTACTTC
V gene: TRBV20-1; D gene: NA; J gene: TRBJ2-2; clone size: many; CDR3 protein: CSARDGTTGELFF; CDR3 DNA: TGCAGTGCTAGAGATGGGACCACCGGGGAGCTGTTTTTT
V gene: TRBV29-1; D gene: NA; J gene: TRBJ1-1; clone size: few; CDR3 protein: CSVEPGEAFF; CDR3 DNA: TGCAGCGTTGAACCGGGTGAAGCTTTCTTT
V gene: TRBV6-6; D gene: TRBD1; J gene: TRBJ2-7; clone size: few; CDR3 protein: CASRSPGQGRYEQYF; CDR3 DNA: TGTGCCAGCAGATCACCGGGACAGGGACGCTACGAGCAGTACTTC
V gene: TRBV7-8; D gene: NA; J gene: TRBJ2-2; clone size: many; CDR3 protein: CASSPWAPGTGELFF; CDR3 DNA: TGTGCCAGCAGCCCTTGGGCCCCGGGCACCGGGGAGCTGTTTTTT
V gene: TRBV28; D gene: NA; J gene: TRBJ1-3; clone size: many; CDR3 protein: CASSPIGTRTIYF; CDR3 DNA: TGTGCCAGCAGTCCTATAGGCACTCGCACCATATATTTT
V gene: TRBV7-2; D gene: NA; J gene: TRBJ2-7; clone size: NA; CDR3 protein: CASSLAGRAYEQYF; CDR3 DNA: TGTGCCAGCAGCCTGGCAGGCAGAGCCTACGAGCAGTACTTC
V gene: TRBV12-3/TRBV12-4; D gene: NA; J gene: TRBJ1-1; clone size: many; CDR3 protein: CASSFGKGWSNTEAFF; CDR3 DNA: TGTGCCAGCAGTTTTGGGAAGGGTTGGTCGAACACTGAAGCTTTCTTT
V gene: TRBV18; D gene: TRBD2; J gene: TRBJ2-2; clone size: NA; CDR3 protein: CASSPTSGLAMTGELFF; CDR3 DNA: TGTGCCAGCTCACCTACTTCGGGACTAGCGATGACCGGGGAGCTGTTTTTT
V gene: TRBV3-1; D gene: TRBD1; J gene: TRBJ2-7; clone size: few; CDR3 protein: CASSQGDGQGSSYEQYF; CDR3 DNA: TGTGCCAGCAGCCAAGGCGATGGACAGGGTTCGTCCTACGAGCAGTACTTC
V gene: TRBV15; D gene: TRBD1; J gene: TRBJ1-1; clone size: many; CDR3 protein: CATRQGNTEAFF; CDR3 DNA: TGTGCCACTAGACAGGGGAACACTGAAGCTTTCTTT
V gene: TRBV15; D gene: NA; J gene: TRBJ2-5; clone size: few; CDR3 protein: CATSRRRLLQETQYF; CDR3 DNA: TGTGCCACCAGCCGCCGCCGGCTTCTCCAAGAGACCCAGTACTTC
V gene: TRBV12-5; D gene: NA; J gene: TRBJ1-1; clone size: many; CDR3 protein: CASGYLAGAMNTEAFF; CDR3 DNA: TGTGCTAGTGGTTATCTCGCGGGGGCGATGAACACTGAAGCTTTCTTT
V gene: TRBV12-3/TRBV12-4; D gene: NA; J gene: TRBJ2-5; clone size: many; CDR3 protein: CASRATGIVETQYF; CDR3 DNA: TGTGCCAGCAGAGCAACAGGGATCGTAGAGACCCAGTACTTC
V gene: TRBV6-2/TRBV6-3; D gene: NA; J gene: TRBJ1-2; clone size: few; CDR3 protein: CASSWQVSYTF; CDR3 DNA: TGTGCCAGCAGTTGGCAGGTCAGCTACACCTTC
V gene: TRBV7-6; D gene: TRBD1; J gene: TRBJ2-2; clone size: many; CDR3 protein: CASSLSAGGEFTGELFF; CDR3 DNA: TGTGCCAGCAGCTTATCCGCAGGGGGCGAATTTACCGGGGAGCTGTTTTTT
V gene: TRBV19; D gene: NA; J gene: TRBJ2-3; clone size: many; CDR3 protein: CASSSSGDTQYF; CDR3 DNA: TGTGCCAGCTCATCCTCGGGGGATACGCAGTATTTT
V gene: TRBV2; D gene: NA; J gene: TRBJ2-2; clone size: many; CDR3 protein: CASSARLGTGELFF; CDR3 DNA: TGTGCCAGCAGTGCCCGACTAGGCACCGGGGAGCTGTTTTTT
V gene: TRBV19; D gene: NA; J gene: TRBJ2-2; clone size: many; CDR3 protein: CASSALASGTAGELFF; CDR3 DNA: TGTGCCAGTAGTGCACTAGCATCGGGTACGGCCGGGGAGCTGTTTTTT